Below, 18 T cell receptor beta chains from the same sample are listed, as sequenced in a study of blood T cell repertoires in COVID-19. Measured with immunoSEQ multiplex PCR; TCRdb has only the in-frame clones, and not every one. Of about 73,000 clones detected, 65% to 85% appear once; the ten largest clones hold over 2%. Sequences were obtained from peripheral blood. These receptors were obtained from a man older than 75 with active or convalescent COVID-19.

The rearrangement links TRBV4-3 to TRBJ2-5; D is uncertain. The CDR3 consists of 14 residues. Germline V gives CDR1 LGHNA, CDR2 YSLEER. V lost 0 bases and J lost 3, with 8 bases in between. The CDR3 is CASSQDSRKETQYF. The DNA of the CDR3 is TGCGCCAGCAGCCAAGATAGCAGAAAAGAGACCCAGTACTTC.

This chain's CDR3 is CASSFTGTGGQETQYF. Here the CDR3 DNA reads TGTGCCAGCAGCTTCACCGGGACAGGGGGGCAAGAGACCCAGTACTTC. The gene calls are TRBV7-8 and TRBJ2-5, with TRBD1 matching over 11 bases. Unmatched junction bases numbered 5, after V lost 3 bases and J lost 2 bases. This CDR3 is built from 16 residues. Germline V gene lookup returns CDR1 SGHVS and CDR2 FQNEAQ. Variable domain in full (rest from reference TRBV7-8 and TRBJ2-5): GAGVSQSPRYKVAKRGQDVALRCDPISGHVSLFWYQQALGQGPEFLTYFQNEAQLDKSGLPSDRFFAERPEGSVSTLKIQRTQQEDSAVYLCASSFTGTGGQETQYFGPGTRLLVL.

The V call is TRBV28, the J call TRBJ2-3; the match to TRBD2 covers 8 bases. The germline gives CDR1 MDHEN, CDR2 SYDVKM. V was clipped by 3 bases and J by 4 bases; unmatched bases: 6. The CDR3 covers 15 residues. In DNA form, the CDR3 reads TGTGCCAGCAGTTTGCGGGGGGCTGGGGCAGATACGCAGTATTTT. It translates to CASSLRGAGADTQYF.

The chain is built from TRBV18 and TRBJ2-1; the match to TRBD2 covers 13 bases. The CDR3 is 16 residues long. With 3 bases clipped from V and 1 base from J, the junction kept 0 bases outside the gene matches. In germline, CDR1 is KGHSH, CDR2 LQKENI. The CDR3 sequence is CASSPTSGRSYNEQFF. The CDR3 nucleotides are TGTGCCAGCTCACCGACTAGCGGGAGGTCCTACAATGAGCAGTTCTTC.

CDR3 sequence reads: CASSQDGGYYGYTF. The DNA for the CDR3 is TGTGCCAGCAGCCAAGACGGGGGGTACTATGGCTACACCTTC. The chain is built from TRBV3-1 (or the pseudogene TRBV3-2) and TRBJ1-2; D might be TRBD1 (5 bases). The germline gives CDR1 LGHDT, CDR2 YNNKEL (reference sequence). Trimming shortened V by 0 bases and J by 3 bases, and 8 bases separated the two germline ends. The CDR3 spans 14 residues.

The chain joins TRBV7-8 to TRBJ2-6, with 7 bases identical to TRBD1. Germline V gene sequence: CDR1 SGHVS, CDR2 FQNEAQ. This CDR3 has 19 residues. The V segment lost 2 bases and the J segment 4 bases; nucleotides outside the gene matches: 14. CDR3 loop: CASSLRSTGRLRGANVLTF. The CDR3 bases are TGTGCCAGCAGCTTAAGGTCGACAGGGCGCCTTCGGGGGGCCAACGTCCTGACTTTC.

This chain links TRBV7-2 with TRBJ1-3; D is unresolved. The V gene's germline CDR1 is SGHTA and CDR2 FQGNSA. CDR3 length equals 12 residues. V lost 5 bases, J lost 8 bases, and 10 bases lay in between. The CDR3 spells CASSDGRDTIYF. The DNA for the CDR3 is TGTGCCAGCAGCGACGGGCGGGACACCATATATTTT.

The rearrangement uses TRBV28 and TRBJ2-1; 9 bases match TRBD2. This CDR3 has 16 amino acids. The germline V gene has CDR1 MDHEN and CDR2 SYDVKM. V was pared by 6 bases and J by 3 bases, with 9 bases of the junction left unmatched. As DNA, the CDR3 is TGTGCCAGCAGAAGGAAGACTAGCGGATTCTACAATGAGCAGTTCTTC. Translating it yields CASRRKTSGFYNEQFF.

V and J are TRBV7-6 and TRBJ2-7, with 7 bases lining up with TRBD1. The CDR3 length is 15 residues. Trimming cost V 2 bases and J 4 bases; bases outside gene matches: 8. CDR1 is SGHVS, CDR2 FNYEAQ, per germline. The CDR3: CASSLLGGGAYEQYF. CDR3 nucleotides: TGTGCCAGCAGCTTACTAGGGGGCGGTGCGTACGAGCAGTACTTC.

The V gene is TRBV28, the J gene TRBJ1-4; 7 nucleotides match TRBD1. After removal of 4 bases from V and 7 bases from J, the junction contained 12 bases not matched to a gene. Germline loops: CDR1 MDHEN, CDR2 SYDVKM. The CDR3 is 16 residues long. The chain's CDR3 is CASSSRDRVLVEKLFF. CDR3 sequence (DNA): TGTGCCAGCAGTTCCCGAGACAGGGTACTAGTTGAAAAACTGTTTTTT.

The rearrangement uses TRBV12-2 and TRBJ2-1; the table assigns TRBD2, which was not confirmed against the DNA. TRBV12-2 is shown as a pseudogene. CDR3 size: 17 residues. The CDR3 is CASRYSGTRGAYNEQFF. CDR3 DNA: TGTGCAAGTCGCTATTCCGGGACTAGGGGCGCCTACAATGAGCAGTTCTTC.

CDR3: CAISARGNTGELFF. Written as DNA, the CDR3 is TGTGCCATCAGTGCCAGGGGAAATACCGGGGAGCTGTTTTTT. This chain links TRBV10-3 with TRBJ2-2; the D gene is possibly TRBD1 (6 bases). The V end was cut by 4 bases, the J end by 5 bases, with 11 bases between. Looked up from germline, CDR1 is ENHRY and CDR2 is SYGVKD. The length of the CDR3 is 14 residues.

This chain links TRBV4-3 with TRBJ2-2, with a weak D call TRBD1 (5 bases). Trimming removed 1 base at V and 0 bases at J, with 9 bases between. Germline assignment: CDR1 LGHNA and CDR2 YSLEER. The length of the CDR3 is 16 residues. The CDR3 DNA reads as TGCGCCAGCAGCCAAGTCTACAGGACGAACACCGGGGAGCTGTTTTTT. As protein: CASSQVYRTNTGELFF.

The V call is TRBV2, the J call TRBJ2-5, with TRBD1 as a possible D gene (6 bases). Germline V gene data show CDR1 as SNHLY and CDR2 as FYNNEI. This CDR3 is 13 amino acids long. Trimming stripped 7 bases from V and 2 bases from J, with 11 bases between. The DNA for the CDR3 is TGTGCCAGCAATTGGGGGCAACAAGAGACCCAGTACTTC. Translating gives CASNWGQQETQYF.

The gene calls are TRBV7-2 and TRBJ2-1; TRBD1 might be the D (5 bases). The CDR3 has 12 residues. The V gene lost 5 bases and the J gene lost 9 bases, with 11 bases spanning the gap. CDR1 and CDR2 (germline): SGHTA, FQGNSA. The CDR3 bases are TGTGCCAGCAGCCTCCAGGGCGCTGAGCAGTTCTTC. Its translation is CASSLQGAEQFF. Filled out from reference TRBV7-2 and TRBJ2-1, the complete variable domain reads GAGVSQSPSNKVTEKGKDVELRCDPISGHTALYWYRQSLGQGLEFLIYFQGNSAPDKSGLPSDRFSAERTGGSVSTLTIQRTQQEDSAVYLCASSLQGAEQFFGPGTRLTVL.

This chain connects TRBV12-3 or TRBV12-4 to TRBJ2-1; possible D gene TRBD2, 6 bases. V was trimmed by 5 bases and J by 6 bases, leaving 11 bases between them. The CDR3 totals 13 residues. CDR3 residues: CASSPRLGNEQFF. The CDR3 nucleotides read TGTGCCAGCAGTCCTAGACTAGGCAATGAGCAGTTCTTC.

The chain recombines TRBV19 with TRBJ2-1; 16 positions agree with TRBD2. The germline V gene encodes CDR1 LNHDA and CDR2 SQIVND (reference sequence). The CDR3 is 17 residues long. J lost 7 bases, V lost 6 bases, and 9 bases had no gene match. The CDR3 loop is CASSQGTSGGEWNEQFF. The CDR3 coding sequence is TGTGCCAGTAGCCAGGGGACTAGCGGGGGGGAGTGGAATGAGCAGTTCTTC.

The chain couples TRBV5-1 to TRBJ2-3, with TRBD2 identical over 11 bases. The germline V gene has CDR1 SGHRS and CDR2 YFSETQ. Trimming removed 2 bases from V and 4 bases from J; junction bases left unmatched: 6. This CDR3 is 16 amino acids long. This CDR3 reads CASSLPLAGVSDTQYF. In DNA, the CDR3 is TGCGCCAGCAGCTTACCACTAGCGGGAGTTTCAGATACGCAGTATTTT.